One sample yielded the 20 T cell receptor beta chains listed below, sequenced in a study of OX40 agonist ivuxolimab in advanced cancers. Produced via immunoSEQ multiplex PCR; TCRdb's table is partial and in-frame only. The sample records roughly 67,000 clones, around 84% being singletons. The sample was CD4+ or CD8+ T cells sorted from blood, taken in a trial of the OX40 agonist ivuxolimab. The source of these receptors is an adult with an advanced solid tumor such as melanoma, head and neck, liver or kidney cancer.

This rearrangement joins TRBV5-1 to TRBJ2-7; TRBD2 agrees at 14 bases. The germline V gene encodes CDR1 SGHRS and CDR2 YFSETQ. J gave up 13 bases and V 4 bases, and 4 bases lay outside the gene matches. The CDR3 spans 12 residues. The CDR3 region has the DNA TGCGCCAGCAGCACGACTAGCGGGAGGGCATACTTC. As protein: CASSTTSGRAYF.

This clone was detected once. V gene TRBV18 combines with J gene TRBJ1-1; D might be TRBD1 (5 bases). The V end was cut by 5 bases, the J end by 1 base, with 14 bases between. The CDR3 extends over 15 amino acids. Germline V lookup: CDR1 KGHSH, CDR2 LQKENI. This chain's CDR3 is CASSSIGGWNTEAFF. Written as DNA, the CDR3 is TGTGCCAGCTCATCGATCGGGGGATGGAACACTGAAGCTTTCTTT.

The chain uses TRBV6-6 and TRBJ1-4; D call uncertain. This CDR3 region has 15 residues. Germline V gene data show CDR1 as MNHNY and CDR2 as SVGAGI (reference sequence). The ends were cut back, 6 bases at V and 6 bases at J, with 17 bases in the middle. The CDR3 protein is CASSPDKGLYEKLFF. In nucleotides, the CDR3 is TGTGCCAGCAGCCCCGACAAAGGATTGTATGAAAAACTGTTTTTT.

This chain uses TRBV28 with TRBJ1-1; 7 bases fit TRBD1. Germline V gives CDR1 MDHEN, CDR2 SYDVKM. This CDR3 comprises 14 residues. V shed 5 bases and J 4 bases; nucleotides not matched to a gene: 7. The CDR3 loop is CASSVSEGATEAFF. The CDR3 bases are TGTGCCAGCAGTGTGAGCGAGGGGGCCACTGAAGCTTTCTTT.

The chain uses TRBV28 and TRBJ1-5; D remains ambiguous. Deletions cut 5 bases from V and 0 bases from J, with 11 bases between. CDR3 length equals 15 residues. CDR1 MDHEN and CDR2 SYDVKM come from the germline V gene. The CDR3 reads CASSRERYSNQPQHF. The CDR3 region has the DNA TGTGCCAGCAGTCGGGAAAGGTATAGCAATCAGCCCCAGCATTTT.

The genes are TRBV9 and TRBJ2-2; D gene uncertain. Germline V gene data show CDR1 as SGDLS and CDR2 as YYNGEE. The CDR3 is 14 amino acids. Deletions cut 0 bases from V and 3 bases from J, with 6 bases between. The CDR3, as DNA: TGTGCCAGCAGCGTAGCGGACCACACCGGGGAGCTGTTTTTT. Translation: CASSVADHTGELFF.

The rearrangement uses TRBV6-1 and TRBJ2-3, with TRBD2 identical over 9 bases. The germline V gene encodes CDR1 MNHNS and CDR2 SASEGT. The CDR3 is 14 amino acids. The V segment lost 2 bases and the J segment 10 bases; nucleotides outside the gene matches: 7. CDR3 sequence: CASSEHVSGRPQYF. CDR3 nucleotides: TGTGCCAGCAGTGAACATGTTAGCGGGAGACCGCAGTATTTT.

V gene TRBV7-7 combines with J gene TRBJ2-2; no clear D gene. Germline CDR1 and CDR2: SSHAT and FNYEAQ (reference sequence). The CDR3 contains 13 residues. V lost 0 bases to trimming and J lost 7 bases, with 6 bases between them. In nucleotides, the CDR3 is TGTGCCAGCAGCTTAGCAGGTGACGGGGAGCTGTTTTTT. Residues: CASSLAGDGELFF.

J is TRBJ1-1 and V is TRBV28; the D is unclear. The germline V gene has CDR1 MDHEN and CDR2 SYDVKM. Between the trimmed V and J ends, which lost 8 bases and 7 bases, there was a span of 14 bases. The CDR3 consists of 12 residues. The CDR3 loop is CASLGINGEAFF. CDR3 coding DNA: TGTGCCAGCCTCGGGATAAATGGTGAAGCTTTCTTT. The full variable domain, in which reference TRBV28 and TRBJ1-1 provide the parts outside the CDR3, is DVKVTQSSRYLVKRTGEKVFLECVQDMDHENMFWYRQDPGLGLRLIYFSYDVKMKEKGDIPEGYSVSREKKERFSLILESASTNQTSMYLCASLGINGEAFFGQGTRLTVV.

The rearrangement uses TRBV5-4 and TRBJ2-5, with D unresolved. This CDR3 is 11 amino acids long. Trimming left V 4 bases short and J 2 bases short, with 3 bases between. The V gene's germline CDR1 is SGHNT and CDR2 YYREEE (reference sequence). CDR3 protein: CASSRQETQYF. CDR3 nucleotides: TGTGCCAGCAGCAGACAAGAGACCCAGTACTTC.

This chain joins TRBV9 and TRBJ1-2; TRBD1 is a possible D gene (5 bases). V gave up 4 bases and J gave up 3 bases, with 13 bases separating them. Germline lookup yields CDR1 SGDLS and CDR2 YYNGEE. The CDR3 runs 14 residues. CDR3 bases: TGTGCCAGCAGCTTCGGAGGGGACGACTATGGCTACACCTTC. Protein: CASSFGGDDYGYTF.

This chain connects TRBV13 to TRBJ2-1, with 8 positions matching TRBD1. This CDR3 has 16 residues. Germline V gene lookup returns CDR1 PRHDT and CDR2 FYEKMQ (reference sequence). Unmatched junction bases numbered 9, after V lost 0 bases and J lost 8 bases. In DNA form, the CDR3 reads TGTGCCAGCAGCTTAGGCGGGCAGGGGGCTGTTCATGAGCAGTTCTTC. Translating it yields CASSLGGQGAVHEQFF.

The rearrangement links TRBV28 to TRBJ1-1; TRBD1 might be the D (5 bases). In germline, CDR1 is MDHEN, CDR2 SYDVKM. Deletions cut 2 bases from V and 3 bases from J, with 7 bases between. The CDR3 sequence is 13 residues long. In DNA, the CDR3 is TGTGCCAGCAGTTTACCAGGGTACACTGAAGCTTTCTTT. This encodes CASSLPGYTEAFF. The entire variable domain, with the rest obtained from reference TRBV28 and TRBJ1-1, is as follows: DVKVTQSSRYLVKRTGEKVFLECVQDMDHENMFWYRQDPGLGLRLIYFSYDVKMKEKGDIPEGYSVSREKKERFSLILESASTNQTSMYLCASSLPGYTEAFFGQGTRLTVV.

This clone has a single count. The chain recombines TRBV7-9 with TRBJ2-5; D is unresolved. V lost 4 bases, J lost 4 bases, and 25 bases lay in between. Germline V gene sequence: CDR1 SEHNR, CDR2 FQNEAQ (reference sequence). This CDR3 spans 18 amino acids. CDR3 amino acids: CASSSYPRRFHLGETQYF. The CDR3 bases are TGTGCCAGCAGCTCTTACCCAAGAAGGTTCCATTTGGGAGAGACCCAGTACTTC.

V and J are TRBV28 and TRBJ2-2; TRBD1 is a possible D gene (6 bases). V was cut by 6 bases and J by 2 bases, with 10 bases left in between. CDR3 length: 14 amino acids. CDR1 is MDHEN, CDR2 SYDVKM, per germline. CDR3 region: CASRVQGNTGELFF. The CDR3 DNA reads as TGTGCCAGCAGAGTACAGGGTAACACCGGGGAGCTGTTTTTT.

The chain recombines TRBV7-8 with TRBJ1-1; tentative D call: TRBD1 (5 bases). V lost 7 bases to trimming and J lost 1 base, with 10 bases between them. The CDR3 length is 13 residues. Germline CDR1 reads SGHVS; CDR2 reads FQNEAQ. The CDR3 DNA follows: TGTGCCAGCACTTTCGGGGGGAACACTGAAGCTTTCTTT. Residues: CASTFGGNTEAFF.

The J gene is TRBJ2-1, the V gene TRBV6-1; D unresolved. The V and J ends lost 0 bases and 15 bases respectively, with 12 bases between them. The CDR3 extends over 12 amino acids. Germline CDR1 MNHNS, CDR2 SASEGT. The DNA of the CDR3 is TGTGCCAGCAGTGAAGCTGGGTTCAAAATGTTCTTC. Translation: CASSEAGFKMFF.

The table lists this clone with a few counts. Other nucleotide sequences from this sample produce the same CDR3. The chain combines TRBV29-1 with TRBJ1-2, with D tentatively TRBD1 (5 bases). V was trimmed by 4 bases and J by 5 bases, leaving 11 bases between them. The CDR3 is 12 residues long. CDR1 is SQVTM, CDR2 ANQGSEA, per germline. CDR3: CSVVTGAYGYTF. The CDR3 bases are TGCAGCGTTGTTACAGGAGCGTATGGCTACACCTTC.

Here the CDR3 DNA reads TGTGCCAGCAGCTCAGAGGTCGGGAGGGCCTACGAGCAGTACTTC. Translated: CASSSEVGRAYEQYF. The chain recombines TRBV7-2 with TRBJ2-7; 8 nucleotides line up with TRBD2. V was pared by 4 bases and J by 2 bases, with 7 bases of the junction left unmatched. The CDR3 covers 15 residues. The germline CDR1 and CDR2 sequences are SGHTA and FQGNSA.

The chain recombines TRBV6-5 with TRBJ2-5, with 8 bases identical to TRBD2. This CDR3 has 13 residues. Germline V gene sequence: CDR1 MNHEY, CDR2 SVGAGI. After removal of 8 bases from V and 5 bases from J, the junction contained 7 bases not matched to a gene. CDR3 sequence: CASGWTSRETQYF. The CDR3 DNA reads TGTGCCAGCGGATGGACTAGCCGGGAGACCCAGTACTTC.